The 13 T cell receptor beta chains reported below all come from one sample, sequenced in a study of early T cells in non-severe SARS-CoV-2 infection. From the 5' RACE reads, TCRdb called clonotypes with MiXCR, one entry per CDR3 protein. The repertoire holds about 49,000 distinct CDR3 sequences, with about 12% as singletons. The sample taken for sequencing was whole blood. The receptors were sampled from an adult who was a healthcare worker with PCR-confirmed SARS-CoV-2 infection or an uninfected control (not recorded which).

The table lists this clonotype with many counts. The chain carries TRBV5-1 and TRBJ1-1; 7 nucleotides match TRBD1. Germline assignment: CDR1 SGHRS and CDR2 YFSETQ. The CDR3 loop spans 14 amino acids. Germline trimming cut 4 bases from V and 1 base from J; bases unmatched to any gene: 4. CDR3 sequence: CASSLTGKNTEAFF. The CDR3 nucleotides are TGCGCCAGCAGCCTGACAGGGAAGAACACTGAAGCTTTCTTT.

The chain links TRBV9 to TRBJ2-7; D is ambiguous. Trimming left V 1 base short and J 0 bases short, with 8 bases between. CDR3 length equals 14 residues. Per the germline V gene, CDR1 is SGDLS and CDR2 is YYNGEE. CDR3 in DNA: TGTGCCAGCAGCGTACTTAGTACCTCCTACGAGCAGTACTTC. Translation: CASSVLSTSYEQYF.

In its sample, this clonotype was seen many times. J is TRBJ2-5 and V is TRBV5-1, with D tentatively TRBD2 (5 bases). V lost 1 base, J lost 2 bases, and 6 bases lay in between. The CDR3 loop spans 13 amino acids. CDR1 SGHRS and CDR2 YFSETQ come from the germline V gene. The CDR3 is CASSLRGQETQYF. In nucleotides, the CDR3 is TGCGCCAGCAGCTTGCGAGGGCAAGAGACCCAGTACTTC.

This clonotype was found a few times. This chain joins TRBV9 and TRBJ1-6; the match to TRBD1 covers 10 bases. V was pared by 0 bases and J by 9 bases, with 6 bases of the junction left unmatched. This CDR3 is 16 amino acids long. CDR1 and CDR2 from the germline V gene are SGDLS and YYNGEE. CDR3 DNA sequence: TGTGCCAGCAGCGTAGACGGGGACAGGGGAAGTTCACCCCTCCACTTT. Amino acid sequence: CASSVDGDRGSSPLHF.

This clonotype was counted at least ten times. The V call is TRBV4-1, the J call TRBJ2-2; 7 bases align to TRBD2. Trimming removed 6 bases from V and 5 bases from J; junction bases left unmatched: 6. The germline gives CDR1 MGHRA, CDR2 YSYEKL. CDR3 length: 14 residues. CDR3 sequence (DNA): TGCGCCAGCAGTCTGACGGGGGGAACCGGGGAGCTGTTTTTT. The encoded protein is CASSLTGGTGELFF.

The gene calls are TRBV2 and TRBJ1-4; possibly TRBD1 for D (6 bases). The germline CDR1 and CDR2 sequences are SNHLY and FYNNEI. V lost 8 bases and J 8 bases, leaving 12 bases between the germline ends. This CDR3 has 12 amino acids. CDR3 DNA sequence: TGTGCCAGCGCCCGGACAGAAGAAAAACTGTTTTTT. It specifies CASARTEEKLFF. The full variable domain, in which reference TRBV2 and TRBJ1-4 provide the parts outside the CDR3, is EPEVTQTPSHQVTQMGQEVILRCVPISNHLYFYWYRQILGQKVEFLVSFYNNEISEKSEIFDDQFSVERPDGSNFTLKIRSTKLEDSAMYFCASARTEEKLFFGSGTQLSVL.

There are many counts of this clonotype. The chain employs TRBV2 and TRBJ1-4; TRBD1 is a possible D gene (6 bases). CDR3 length equals 14 residues. Between the trimmed V and J ends, which lost 4 bases and 7 bases, there was a span of 13 bases. Germline CDR1 and CDR2: SNHLY and FYNNEI. The CDR3 nucleotides read TGTGCCAGCAGTGTACAGGGCTGGGGTGAAAAACTGTTTTTT. This codes for CASSVQGWGEKLFF.

Many counts were recorded for this clonotype. The rearrangement uses TRBV7-9 and TRBJ2-1, with 7 bases that match TRBD2. The junction had 7 bases not matched to a gene; V was cut back by 6 bases and J by 2 bases. Germline CDR1 is SEHNR and CDR2 is FQNEAQ (reference sequence). The CDR3 runs 15 residues. Here the CDR3 reads CASRLGAGAYNEQFF. The CDR3 bases are TGTGCCAGCAGGCTAGGGGCGGGAGCCTACAATGAGCAGTTCTTC.

This clonotype was seen at least ten times. The J gene is TRBJ2-1, the V gene TRBV6-6, with 8 nucleotides matching TRBD1. This CDR3 has 16 amino acids. Germline V gene data show CDR1 as MNHNY and CDR2 as SVGAGI (reference sequence). V shed 5 bases, J shed 4 bases, and the junction held 10 bases outside the gene matches. The CDR3 sequence: CASSRLGQEGYNEQFF. The CDR3 DNA reads as TGTGCCAGCAGTCGTTTGGGACAGGAAGGGTACAATGAGCAGTTCTTC.

This clonotype showed up just a few times. V usage is TRBV7-9 and J usage is TRBJ1-2; the match to TRBD1 covers 7 bases. V lost 5 bases, J lost 6 bases, and 6 bases stayed unmatched. The CDR3 sequence is 13 residues long. CDR1 and CDR2 from the germline V gene are SEHNR and FQNEAQ (reference sequence). CDR3 coding DNA: TGTGCCAGCAGCCTAGACAGGGTTCATGGCTACACCTTC. Amino acid sequence: CASSLDRVHGYTF.

There are a few counts of this clonotype. The germline gene is not matched at one end of the junction; a read error may be the cause. The rearrangement links TRBV5-1 to TRBJ2-2; the D is unclear. The CDR3 has 12 residues. The germline V gene has CDR1 SGHRS and CDR2 YFSETQ. CDR3 sequence (DNA): TGCGCCAGCAGCTTGAACGCCGGGGAGCTGTTTTTT. The encoded protein is CASSLNAGELFF.

At least ten counts were recorded for this clonotype. This chain uses TRBV14 with TRBJ2-3; D tentatively reads TRBD1 or TRBD2 (5 bases each). CDR1 SGHDN and CDR2 FVKESK come from the germline V gene. The CDR3 sequence is 15 residues long. The V end was cut by 4 bases, the J end by 2 bases, with 13 bases between. CDR3 region: CASSRGILSTDTQYF. In DNA, the CDR3 is TGTGCCAGCAGCCGGGGGATCCTCTCCACAGATACGCAGTATTTT.

The table lists this clonotype with many counts. The chain combines TRBV6-2 or TRBV6-3 with TRBJ2-1; 8 positions agree with TRBD2. J gave up 7 bases and V 0 bases, and 5 bases lay outside the gene matches. The germline V gene encodes CDR1 MNHEY and CDR2 SVGEGT. The CDR3 totals 15 residues. The CDR3 loop reads CASSYSGTRGNEQFF. The CDR3 DNA is TGTGCCAGCAGTTACTCGGGGACTAGGGGTAATGAGCAGTTCTTC.